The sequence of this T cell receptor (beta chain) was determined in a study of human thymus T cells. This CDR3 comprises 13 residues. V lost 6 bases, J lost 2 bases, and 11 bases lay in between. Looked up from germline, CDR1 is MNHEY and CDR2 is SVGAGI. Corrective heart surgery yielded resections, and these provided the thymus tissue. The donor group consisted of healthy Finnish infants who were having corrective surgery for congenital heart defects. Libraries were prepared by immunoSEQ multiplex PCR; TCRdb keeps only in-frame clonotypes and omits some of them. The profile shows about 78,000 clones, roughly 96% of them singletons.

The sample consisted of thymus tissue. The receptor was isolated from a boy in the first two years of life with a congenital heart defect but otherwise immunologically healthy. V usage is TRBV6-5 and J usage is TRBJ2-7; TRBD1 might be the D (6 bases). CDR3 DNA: TGTGCCAGCAGCCCCGGGACACCCTACGAGCAGTACTTC. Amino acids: CASSPGTPYEQYF.